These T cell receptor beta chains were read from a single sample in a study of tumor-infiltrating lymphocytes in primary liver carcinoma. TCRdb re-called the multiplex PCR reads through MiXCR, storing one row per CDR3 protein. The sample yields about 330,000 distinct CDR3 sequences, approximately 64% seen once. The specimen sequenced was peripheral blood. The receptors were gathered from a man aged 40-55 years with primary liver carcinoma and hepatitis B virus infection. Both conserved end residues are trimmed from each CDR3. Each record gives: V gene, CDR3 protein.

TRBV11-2 TSSLGVIYNEQF
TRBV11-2 ASSRQTNSDTQF
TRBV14 ASSRGLARQETQY
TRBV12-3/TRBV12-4 ASSLETGGVGEQY
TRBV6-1 AITRVQGSPGEQY
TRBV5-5 ASRAGSSDRNYGYT
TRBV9 ASSEGAGWDNYGYT
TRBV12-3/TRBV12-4 ASSFRGGNTIY
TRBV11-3 ASSLGENTEAF
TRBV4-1 ASSQEQGFSGANVLT
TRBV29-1 SAVATGEAEQF
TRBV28 ASILLAGGKYEQY
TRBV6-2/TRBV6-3 ASSYTSGANVVT
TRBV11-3 ASSYREGSEQF
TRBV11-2 ASSSYRGETEAF
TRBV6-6 ASSYLGPDEGSGNTIY
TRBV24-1 ATSDALRGRDTQY
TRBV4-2 AGSQASGLSYNEQF
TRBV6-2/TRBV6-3 ASIYPQAGTETQY
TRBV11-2 ASSFPPAYDEQF
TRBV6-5 ASSRGLAGGPDTWELF
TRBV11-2 AISLEGALSSEQY
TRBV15 ATSSPNRRNTEAF
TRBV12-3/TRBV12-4 AISPPGQAAGEKLF
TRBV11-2 ASNLGGQLGNIIY
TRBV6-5 ASSYMADTGELF
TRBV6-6 ASSEFSGNTIY
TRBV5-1 ASRSGTDTQY
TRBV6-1 ASRIGTENTGELF
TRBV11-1 ASSPLVGFSYEQY
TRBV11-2 ASIQELYNEQF
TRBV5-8 ASSFRLSNTGELF
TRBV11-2 ASSLGPTAEYRGAV